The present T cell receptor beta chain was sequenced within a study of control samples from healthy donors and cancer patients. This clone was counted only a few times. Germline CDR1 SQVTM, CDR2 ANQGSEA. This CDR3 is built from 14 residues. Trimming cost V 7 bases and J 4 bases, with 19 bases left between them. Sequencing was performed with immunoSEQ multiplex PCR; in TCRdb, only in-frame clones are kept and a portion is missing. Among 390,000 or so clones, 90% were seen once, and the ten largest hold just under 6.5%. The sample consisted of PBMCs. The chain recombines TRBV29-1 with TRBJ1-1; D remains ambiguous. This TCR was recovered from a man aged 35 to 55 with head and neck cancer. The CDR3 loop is CSAISPGLATEAFF. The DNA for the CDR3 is TGCAGCGCAATCTCCCCCGGGTTGGCCACTGAAGCTTTCTTT.